Sequencing of this T cell receptor beta chain was carried out in a study of vaccination and CD4 T cells after COVID-19. As for the study in general: Convalescent patients gave post-COVID blood a median approximately 100 days post-diagnosis, range 35 to 161.

Time point specified: late sampling 161 to 241 days after vaccination in a few convalescent patients. TCRdb recomputed calls from the PCR reads with MiXCR, one row per CDR3 protein. The sample yields about 33,000 distinct CDR3 sequences, 36% seen once. The V segment lost 3 bases and the J segment 0 bases; nucleotides outside the gene matches: 14. Germline V gene sequence: CDR1 DFQATT, CDR2 SNEGSKA (reference sequence). The length of the CDR3 is 18 residues. This clonotype was detected a few times. This specimen was CD4+ T cells from blood, taken about 7 months after SARS-CoV-2 vaccination. The clonotype originates from a human donor who had recovered from COVID-19. This chain connects TRBV20-1 to TRBJ2-1; 7 nucleotides align to TRBD2. CDR3 protein: CSARGGTKAGLSYNEQFF. The DNA of the CDR3 is TGCAGTGCTAGGGGGGGGACTAAAGCGGGACTCTCCTACAATGAGCAGTTCTTC.